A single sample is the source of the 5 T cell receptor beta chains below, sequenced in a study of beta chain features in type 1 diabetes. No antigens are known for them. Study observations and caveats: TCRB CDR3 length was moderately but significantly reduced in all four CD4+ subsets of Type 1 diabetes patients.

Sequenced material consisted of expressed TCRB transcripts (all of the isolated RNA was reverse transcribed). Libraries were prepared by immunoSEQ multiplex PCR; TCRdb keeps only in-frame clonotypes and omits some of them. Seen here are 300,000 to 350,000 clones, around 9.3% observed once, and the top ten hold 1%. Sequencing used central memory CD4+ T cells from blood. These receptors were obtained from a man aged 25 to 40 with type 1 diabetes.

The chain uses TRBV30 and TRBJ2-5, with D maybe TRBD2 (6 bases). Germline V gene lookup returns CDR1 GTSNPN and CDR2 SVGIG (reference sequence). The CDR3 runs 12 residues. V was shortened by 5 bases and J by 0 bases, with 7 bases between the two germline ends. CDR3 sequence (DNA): TGTGCCTGGGGGAGGAACCAAGAGACCCAGTACTTC. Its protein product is CAWGRNQETQYF.

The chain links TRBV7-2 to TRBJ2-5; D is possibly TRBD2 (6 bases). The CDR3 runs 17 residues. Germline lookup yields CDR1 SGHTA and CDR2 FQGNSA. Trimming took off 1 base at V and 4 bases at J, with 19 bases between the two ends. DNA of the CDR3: TGTGCCAGCAGCTTAGTGCTCGGAGGGACCGGCCGAGAGACCCAGTACTTC. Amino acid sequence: CASSLVLGGTGRETQYF.

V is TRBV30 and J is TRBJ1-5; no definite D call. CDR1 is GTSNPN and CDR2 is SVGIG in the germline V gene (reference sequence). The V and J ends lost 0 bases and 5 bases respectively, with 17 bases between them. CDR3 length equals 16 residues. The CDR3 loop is CAWSVFPSGIDQPQHF. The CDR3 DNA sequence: TGTGCCTGGAGTGTATTTCCTTCCGGGATCGATCAGCCCCAGCATTTT.

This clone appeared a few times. The CDR3 sequence is CASSSYTGELFF. DNA of the CDR3: TGTGCCAGCAGTTCATACACCGGGGAGCTGTTTTTT. The V gene is TRBV25-1, the J gene TRBJ2-2; D gene uncertain. The ends were cut back, 5 bases at V and 3 bases at J, with 4 bases in the middle. This CDR3 is 12 amino acids long. Germline loops: CDR1 MGHDK, CDR2 SYGVNS. The full variable domain, completed using reference TRBV25-1 and TRBJ2-2, is EADIYQTPRYLVIGTGKKITLECSQTMGHDKMYWYQQDPGMELHLIHYSYGVNSTEKGDLSSESTVSRIRTEHFPLTLESARPSHTSQYLCASSSYTGELFFGEGSRLTVL.

CDR3 amino acids: CASREPRDYGYTF. The CDR3 DNA reads as TGCGCCAGCAGAGAGCCACGGGACTATGGCTACACCTTC. This chain joins TRBV5-1 and TRBJ1-2; no clear D gene. Trimming left V 5 bases short and J 3 bases short, with 11 bases between. In germline, CDR1 is SGHRS, CDR2 YFSETQ. This CDR3 comprises 13 residues.